Following are 24 T cell receptor beta chains from one sample sequenced in a study of blood T cell repertoires in COVID-19. Produced via immunoSEQ multiplex PCR; TCRdb's table is partial and in-frame only. Seen here are 350,000 to 550,000 clones, more than 80% observed once, and the top ten hold around 1.1%. The material sequenced was PBMCs or T cells enriched from blood (not recorded which). The receptors originated from a man under 40 who had recovered from COVID-19.

The chain combines TRBV4-1 with TRBJ1-3, with a tentative D call TRBD1 (5 bases). This CDR3 is 16 amino acids long. Trimming cost V 3 bases and J 3 bases, with 15 bases left between them. Germline assignment: CDR1 MGHRA and CDR2 YSYEKL. CDR3 DNA: TGCGCCAGCAGCCAGGGTTGGGGCAGCGATGGAAACACCATATATTTT. Its translation: CASSQGWGSDGNTIYF.

The J gene is TRBJ2-7, the V gene TRBV2, with 12 bases identical to TRBD2. Looked up from germline, CDR1 is SNHLY and CDR2 is FYNNEI. CDR3 length equals 14 residues. J was trimmed by 4 bases and V by 7 bases; bases with no gene match: 5. CDR3: CASNWGTSGYEQYF. The CDR3 DNA is TGTGCCAGCAACTGGGGGACTAGCGGGTACGAGCAGTACTTC.

CDR3 region: CASSEVQSTEAFF. The CDR3 DNA follows: TGCGCCAGCAGTGAAGTACAGTCAACTGAAGCTTTCTTT. This chain joins TRBV10-1 and TRBJ1-1; D remains unclear. The CDR3 totals 13 residues. V was shortened by 3 bases and J by 5 bases, with 10 bases between the two germline ends. CDR1 is WNHNN, CDR2 SYGVQD, per germline (reference sequence).

The V and J genes are TRBV6-4 and TRBJ2-1; 7 positions match TRBD2. The V gene end was trimmed by 2 bases and the J gene end by 3 bases; junction bases not matched to a gene: 4. The CDR3 length is 15 residues. The V gene's germline CDR1 is MRHNA and CDR2 SNTAGT. The CDR3 spells CASSDTLADYNEQFF. The CDR3 DNA reads as TGTGCCAGCAGTGACACCCTAGCGGACTACAATGAGCAGTTCTTC.

V is TRBV5-1 and J is TRBJ2-7; 8 positions agree with TRBD1. V dropped 1 base and J dropped 0; count of bases not matched to a gene: 6. The germline CDR1 and CDR2 sequences are SGHRS and YFSETQ. The CDR3 is 16 amino acids. The CDR3 loop reads CASSLSRDRISYEQYF. The DNA for the CDR3 is TGCGCCAGCAGCTTGTCCCGGGACAGGATCTCCTACGAGCAGTACTTC.

The chain carries TRBV9 and TRBJ2-3; unclear D gene. Trimming stripped 0 bases from V and 3 bases from J, with 8 bases between. The CDR3 sequence is 14 residues long. The germline V gene has CDR1 SGDLS and CDR2 YYNGEE. The DNA for the CDR3 is TGTGCCAGCAGCGTAGCCGCAACTACAGATACGCAGTATTTT. Translating gives CASSVAATTDTQYF.

The chain's CDR3 is CASSIYYLETPDGELFF. CDR3 bases: TGTGCCAGTAGTATCTATTATCTGGAGACCCCTGACGGGGAGCTGTTTTTT. The chain has TRBV19 and TRBJ2-2; D gene ambiguous. V was pared by 3 bases and J by 7 bases, with 21 bases between. Germline V gene sequence: CDR1 LNHDA, CDR2 SQIVND (reference sequence). The CDR3 runs to 17 residues.

This chain connects TRBV28 to TRBJ1-4; TRBD1 matches 7 bases. This CDR3 spans 14 amino acids. V gave up 6 bases and J gave up 5 bases; unmatched junction bases: 6. The germline CDR1 and CDR2 sequences are MDHEN and SYDVKM. CDR3 DNA sequence: TGTGCCAGCAGCTCGGGACAGCCAAATGAAAAACTGTTTTTT. Translated, it gives CASSSGQPNEKLFF.

This chain joins TRBV18 and TRBJ1-4, with 9 bases that match TRBD1. CDR1 KGHSH and CDR2 LQKENI come from the germline V gene. The CDR3 sequence is 18 residues long. V shed 2 bases and J 5 bases; nucleotides not matched to a gene: 12. This CDR3 is CASSPFELLGQGNEKLFF. CDR3 coding DNA: TGTGCCAGCTCACCATTCGAACTTCTGGGACAGGGAAATGAAAAACTGTTTTTT.

The chain links TRBV7-9 to TRBJ2-7, with TRBD1 matching over 9 bases. CDR3 length: 15 amino acids. CDR1 and CDR2 (germline): SEHNR, FQNEAQ (reference sequence). V trimming: 5 bases; J trimming: 5 bases; junction bases outside the gene matches: 10. The CDR3 sequence is CASSHSDRGSHEQYF. The CDR3 DNA reads TGTGCCAGCAGCCATTCCGACAGGGGGAGTCACGAGCAGTACTTC.

The chain links TRBV11-2 to TRBJ1-1; D gene ambiguous. This CDR3 has 13 residues. Germline-derived CDR1 and CDR2 are SGHAT and FQNNGV. V lost 1 base, J lost 1 base, and 4 bases lay in between. The CDR3, as DNA: TGTGCCAGCAGCTTAGTCGGGAACACTGAAGCTTTCTTT. This codes for CASSLVGNTEAFF.

The chain recombines TRBV14 with TRBJ2-5; TRBD1 might be the D (5 bases). Germline CDR1 and CDR2: SGHDN and FVKESK. V was trimmed by 5 bases and J by 6 bases, leaving 19 bases between them. This CDR3 has 15 residues. The CDR3 nucleotides read TGTGCCAGCAGCTTTGCCAGGGCCCTCCCCAAGACCCAGTACTTC. Its translation: CASSFARALPKTQYF.

The chain uses TRBV2 and TRBJ2-3; D possibly corresponds to TRBD2 (5 bases). Germline V gene data show CDR1 as SNHLY and CDR2 as FYNNEI. There are 9 residues in the CDR3. Trimming took 11 bases from V and 8 from J, leaving 8 bases between them. The CDR3 spells CAAEGTQYF. CDR3 nucleotides: TGTGCCGCCGAGGGTACGCAGTATTTT.

This chain connects TRBV2 to TRBJ2-4, with TRBD2 identical over 10 bases. J was trimmed by 0 bases and V by 2 bases; bases with no gene match: 7. The CDR3 is 18 amino acids. Per germline, CDR1 SNHLY and CDR2 FYNNEI. The CDR3 DNA follows: TGTGCCAGCAGTGAATCTAGCGGGAGTGGTGGAGCCAAAAACATTCAGTACTTC. Translating it yields CASSESSGSGGAKNIQYF.

In regard to this clone: Additional DNA sequences in this sample encode the identical CDR3. The rearrangement links TRBV10-1 to TRBJ1-1, with a tentative D call TRBD1 (6 bases). CDR3 length: 13 amino acids. Trimming took off 6 bases at V and 5 bases at J, with 13 bases between the two ends. From germline, CDR1 is WNHNN and CDR2 SYGVQD (reference sequence). The CDR3 DNA reads TGCGCCAGCAGCTTACAGGGAGGGACTGAAGCTTTCTTT. It encodes CASSLQGGTEAFF.

This rearrangement joins TRBV12-3 or TRBV12-4 to TRBJ1-1, with D unresolved. The CDR3 sequence is 13 residues long. Trimming removed 3 bases from V and 4 bases from J, with 9 bases in between. DNA for the CDR3: TGTGCCAGCAGTTTTGGTGCCGGCACTGAAGCTTTCTTT. Translated: CASSFGAGTEAFF.

V and J are TRBV19 and TRBJ1-5; TRBD1 might be the D (6 bases). The CDR3 runs 14 residues. The germline V gene encodes CDR1 LNHDA and CDR2 SQIVND (reference sequence). Deletions cut 7 bases from V and 8 bases from J, with 18 bases between. This chain's CDR3 is CASTNGGASKPQHF. CDR3 nucleotides: TGTGCCAGTACCAACGGGGGGGCATCAAAGCCCCAGCATTTT.

The chain carries TRBV7-9 and TRBJ1-1; possible D gene TRBD1, 5 bases. CDR1 and CDR2 (germline): SEHNR, FQNEAQ (reference sequence). V was shortened by 1 base and J by 0 bases, with 9 bases between the two germline ends. The CDR3 totals 15 residues. CDR3 bases: TGTGCCAGCAGCTTAGGTCGACAGCTGAACACTGAAGCTTTCTTT. Residues: CASSLGRQLNTEAFF.

This clone was counted between two and nine times. The chain employs TRBV7-8 and TRBJ2-5; 10 bases agree with TRBD2. There are 14 residues in the CDR3. CDR1 and CDR2 from the germline V gene are SGHVS and FQNEAQ. V shed 2 bases, J shed 4 bases, and the junction held 1 base outside the gene matches. The chain's CDR3 is CASSLLAGGETQYF. CDR3 in DNA: TGTGCCAGCAGCTTATTAGCGGGAGGAGAGACCCAGTACTTC.

The chain recombines TRBV13 with TRBJ1-3; D may be TRBD1 (6 bases). The V gene lost 3 bases and the J gene lost 0 bases, with 12 bases spanning the gap. Germline assignment: CDR1 PRHDT and CDR2 FYEKMQ (reference sequence). The CDR3 length is 16 residues. CDR3 nucleotides: TGTGCCAGCAGCTTTGGGACAACTAGCTCTGGAAACACCATATATTTT. Encoded protein: CASSFGTTSSGNTIYF.

V usage is TRBV29-1 and J usage is TRBJ2-7; D is undetermined. Trimming cost V 1 base and J 0 bases, with 16 bases left between them. This CDR3 has 16 residues. Germline loops: CDR1 SQVTM, CDR2 ANQGSEA. Here the CDR3 reads CSVEASGSGSSYEQYF. The CDR3, as DNA: TGCAGCGTTGAAGCTTCAGGTTCCGGTAGCTCCTACGAGCAGTACTTC.

This chain links TRBV5-1 with TRBJ2-7; possible D gene TRBD1, 6 bases. CDR3 size: 15 residues. The germline gives CDR1 SGHRS, CDR2 YFSETQ. V shed 3 bases and J shed 3 bases, with 16 bases lying between them. The CDR3 nucleotides are TGCGCCAGCAGCTCCGACGTCGACAGGTTCTACGAGCAGTACTTC. This gives the protein CASSSDVDRFYEQYF.

This clone was recorded only once. The chain joins TRBV7-2 to TRBJ2-1; D call uncertain. Per the germline V gene, CDR1 is SGHTA and CDR2 is FQGNSA. The ends were cut back, 2 bases at V and 6 bases at J, with 14 bases in the middle. The CDR3 sequence is 15 residues long. Here the CDR3 reads CASSLRWALGNEQFF. In DNA form, the CDR3 reads TGTGCCAGCAGCTTAAGGTGGGCCCTTGGCAATGAGCAGTTCTTC.

J is TRBJ1-1 and V is TRBV15; 9 positions agree with TRBD1. CDR3 length: 15 amino acids. Germline trimming cut 4 bases from V and 4 bases from J; bases unmatched to any gene: 7. Germline-derived CDR1 and CDR2 are LNHNV and YYDKDF (reference sequence). The CDR3, as DNA: TGTGCCACCAGCATGAGGACAGGGGTTTTCACTGAAGCTTTCTTT. It translates to CATSMRTGVFTEAFF.